Listed here is a single T cell receptor (beta chain). The data derive from a study of T cell changes during pregnancy in multiple sclerosis. Profiling relied on immunoSEQ multiplex PCR, and the TCRdb table lists in-frame clones only, not all of them. Of around 80,000 clones listed, 92% are singletons. CDR3 length: 13 residues. V was clipped by 6 bases and J by 3 bases, with 9 bases between them. Per germline, CDR1 MNHEY and CDR2 SMNVEV (reference sequence). J is TRBJ1-5 and V is TRBV27; D unclear. The specimen was peripheral blood, collected before pregnancy. The clonotype was recovered from a female donor with multiple sclerosis, enrolled in a pregnancy study. The DNA of the CDR3 is TGTGCCAGCAGAAGAACAGTCAATCAGCCCCAGCATTTT. It is translated as CASRRTVNQPQHF.